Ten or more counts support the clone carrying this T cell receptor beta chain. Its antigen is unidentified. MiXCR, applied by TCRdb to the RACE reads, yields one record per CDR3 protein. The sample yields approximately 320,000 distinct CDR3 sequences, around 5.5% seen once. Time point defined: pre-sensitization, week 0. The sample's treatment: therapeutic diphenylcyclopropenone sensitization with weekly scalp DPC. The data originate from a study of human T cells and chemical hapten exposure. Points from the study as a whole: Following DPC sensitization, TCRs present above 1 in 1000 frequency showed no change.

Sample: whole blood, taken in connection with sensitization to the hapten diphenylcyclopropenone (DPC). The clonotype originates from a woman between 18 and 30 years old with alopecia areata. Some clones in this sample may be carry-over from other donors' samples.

CDR3 region: CASSPLHSTDTQYF. Here the CDR3 DNA reads TGTGCCAGCAGTCCCCTACACAGCACAGATACGCAGTATTTT. The genes are TRBV6-4 and TRBJ2-3; D is unclear. The CDR3 is 14 amino acids. Trimming pared 5 bases from V and 0 bases from J, leaving 9 bases between. The germline CDR1 and CDR2 sequences are MRHNA and SNTAGT.